One sample yielded the 24 T cell receptor beta chains listed below, sequenced in a study of blood T cell repertoires in COVID-19. Assay: immunoSEQ multiplex PCR; the TCRdb copy retains only in-frame clones and omits some. The table includes roughly 400,000 clones, nearly 90% detected once. Sample: PBMCs or T cells enriched from blood (not recorded which). The receptors originated from a woman in her thirties or forties with acute COVID-19.

The chain has TRBV7-2 and TRBJ1-6; tentative D call: TRBD1 (6 bases). CDR1 and CDR2 from the germline V gene are SGHTA and FQGNSA. This CDR3 is 13 amino acids long. V was trimmed by 2 bases and J by 14 bases, leaving 13 bases between them. The chain's CDR3 is CASSLQGQGSLHF. As DNA, the CDR3 is TGTGCCAGCAGCTTACAGGGGCAAGGGTCCCTCCACTTT.

This sequence joins TRBV7-9 and TRBJ1-1; 10 bases agree with TRBD1. The ends lost 1 base at V and 1 base at J; junction bases unmatched: 6. CDR1 and CDR2 (germline): SEHNR, FQNEAQ (reference sequence). The CDR3 extends over 17 amino acids. DNA of the CDR3: TGTGCCAGCAGCTTAGAAGGGACAGGGGCTCAGAACACTGAAGCTTTCTTT. Its protein is CASSLEGTGAQNTEAFF.

This clone was seen once. The rearrangement links TRBV7-6 to TRBJ1-1; 12 nucleotides agree with TRBD1. CDR3 length: 17 residues. The germline gives CDR1 SGHVS, CDR2 FNYEAQ. With V trimmed by 2 bases and J by 4 bases, 8 bases remained unmatched. CDR3 region: CASSLIGTGGMSTEAFF. CDR3 nucleotides: TGTGCCAGCAGCTTAATCGGGACAGGGGGCATGAGCACTGAAGCTTTCTTT.

The rearrangement joins TRBV9 to TRBJ2-3, with D unclear. The germline gives CDR1 SGDLS, CDR2 YYNGEE. The CDR3 consists of 13 residues. V lost 6 bases to trimming and J lost 4 bases, with 12 bases between them. The CDR3 spells CASTPVLADTQYF. CDR3 DNA sequence: TGTGCCAGCACCCCGGTCCTGGCAGATACGCAGTATTTT.

The J gene is TRBJ2-1, the V gene TRBV30; possible D gene TRBD2, 7 bases. Deletions cut 2 bases from V and 1 base from J, with 15 bases between. The CDR3 is 16 residues long. The germline V gene has CDR1 GTSNPN and CDR2 SVGIG (reference sequence). In DNA form, the CDR3 reads TGTGCCTGGAGTTTTCCGCGGGGGCCATCCTACAATGAGCAGTTCTTC. Amino acids: CAWSFPRGPSYNEQFF.

The chain employs TRBV2 and TRBJ2-2; a weak D match, TRBD1 (6 bases). Germline lookup yields CDR1 SNHLY and CDR2 FYNNEI. Trimming took off 4 bases at V and 3 bases at J, with 12 bases between the two ends. The CDR3 covers 15 residues. CDR3 loop: CASSGQGRHTGELFF. The DNA of the CDR3 is TGTGCCAGCAGTGGTCAGGGGCGCCACACCGGGGAGCTGTTTTTT.

This chain joins TRBV6-5 and TRBJ1-5; D is ambiguous. The germline gives CDR1 MNHEY, CDR2 SVGAGI. Trimming pared 6 bases from V and 3 bases from J, leaving 15 bases between. This CDR3 region has 15 residues. The CDR3 bases are TGTGCCAGCAGCCCAGCGGGAGGGTACAATCAGCCCCAGCATTTT. Encoded protein: CASSPAGGYNQPQHF.

This clone was detected only once. V and J are TRBV27 and TRBJ1-6; 12 bases are shared with TRBD1. The CDR3 extends over 15 amino acids. The trim removed 4 bases at V and 15 bases at J, leaving 10 bases unmatched. The germline gives CDR1 MNHEY, CDR2 SMNVEV (reference sequence). The CDR3, as DNA: TGTGCCAGCAGTTCAGGGACAGGGGGCGGAGAGAGCCTCCACTTT. Its translation: CASSSGTGGGESLHF.

The chain couples TRBV25-1 to TRBJ2-3, with 8 nucleotides matching TRBD2. The germline V gene encodes CDR1 MGHDK and CDR2 SYGVNS. The V gene end was trimmed by 1 base and the J gene end by 2 bases; junction bases not matched to a gene: 8. The CDR3 length is 17 residues. The CDR3 spells CASSEFGSGASTDTQYF. For the CDR3, the DNA is TGTGCCAGCAGTGAATTTGGTAGCGGGGCCTCCACAGATACGCAGTATTTT.

V gene TRBV19 combines with J gene TRBJ1-2; D is uncertain. This CDR3 is built from 15 residues. V lost 3 bases, J lost 1 base, and 12 bases lay in between. Germline CDR1 is LNHDA and CDR2 is SQIVND (reference sequence). The CDR3 here is CASSILARYNYGYTF. The CDR3 DNA reads as TGTGCCAGTAGTATCCTAGCCCGCTATAACTATGGCTACACCTTC.

This rearrangement joins TRBV24-1 to TRBJ2-3; TRBD2 agrees at 8 bases. Germline CDR1 reads KGHDR; CDR2 reads SFDVKD. The CDR3 spans 16 residues. The ends lost 3 bases at V and 3 bases at J; junction bases unmatched: 7. CDR3 bases: TGTGCCACCAGTGATCCCGGGACTAGTTCAACAGATACGCAGTATTTT. Translated: CATSDPGTSSTDTQYF.

On this clone: This sample includes further DNA sequences coding for the same CDR3. The gene calls are TRBV30 and TRBJ1-2; D remains unclear. V shed 1 base and J shed 7 bases, with 7 bases lying between them. In germline, CDR1 is GTSNPN, CDR2 SVGIG (reference sequence). CDR3 length: 11 residues. The CDR3 DNA follows: TGTGCCTGGAGTGCCGGAGGTGGCTACACCTTC. Translating gives CAWSAGGGYTF.

The rearrangement joins TRBV6-5 to TRBJ2-1, with D unresolved. CDR3 length: 12 amino acids. Between the trimmed V and J ends, which lost 2 bases and 15 bases, there was a span of 14 bases. Germline V gene lookup returns CDR1 MNHEY and CDR2 SVGAGI. CDR3 amino acids: CASSYARSVRFF. Written as DNA, the CDR3 is TGTGCCAGCAGTTACGCGAGAAGCGTAAGGTTCTTC.

The CDR3 DNA is TGTGCCAGCAGTCCCTACAGGGGCAACAATCAGCCCCAGCATTTT. This gives the protein CASSPYRGNNQPQHF. The chain joins TRBV27 to TRBJ1-5; TRBD1 aligns across 7 bases. CDR1 MNHEY and CDR2 SMNVEV come from the germline V gene (reference sequence). CDR3 length: 15 residues. Trimming took 5 bases from V and 3 from J; bases not matched to a gene: 7.

The chain links TRBV25-1 to TRBJ1-2, with D unresolved. The CDR3 is 15 residues long. With 3 bases removed from V and 4 bases from J, the gap between germline ends came to 15 bases. Germline CDR1 and CDR2: MGHDK and SYGVNS. Written as DNA, the CDR3 is TGTGCCAGCAGTGATAGTCACCTACTTGGCTATGGCTACACCTTC. As protein: CASSDSHLLGYGYTF.

The chain employs TRBV29-1 and TRBJ1-1, with D perhaps matching TRBD1 (5 bases). This CDR3 contains 12 residues. Per the germline V gene, CDR1 is SQVTM and CDR2 is ANQGSEA. V shed 7 bases and J shed 1 base, with 10 bases lying between them. CDR3 in DNA: TGCAGCGGGGGACTCGGGAACACTGAAGCTTTCTTT. As protein: CSGGLGNTEAFF.

J is TRBJ1-5 and V is TRBV30, with TRBD1 matching over 9 bases. V trimming: 1 base; J trimming: 9 bases; junction bases outside the gene matches: 13. The V gene's germline CDR1 is GTSNPN and CDR2 SVGIG (reference sequence). This CDR3 spans 16 amino acids. This chain's CDR3 is CAWSADLLGTGRPQHF. The CDR3 region has the DNA TGTGCCTGGAGTGCCGATCTTCTCGGGACAGGGAGGCCCCAGCATTTT.

The CDR3 region has the DNA TGCGCCAGCAGTGACCCAGGGAACACTGAAGCTTTCTTT. It is translated as CASSDPGNTEAFF. The rearrangement uses TRBV10-1 and TRBJ1-1, with unresolved D. The V and J ends lost 3 bases and 1 base respectively, with 6 bases between them. CDR1 is WNHNN, CDR2 SYGVQD, per germline (reference sequence). The CDR3 contains 13 residues.

V usage is TRBV23-1 and J usage is TRBJ1-2, with 10 positions matching TRBD1. TRBV23-1 is given ORF status, its function remaining uncertain. The CDR3 is 14 amino acids. Germline trimming cut 6 bases from V and 4 bases from J; bases unmatched to any gene: 5. The chain's CDR3 is CASRERQGAYGYTF. The CDR3, as DNA: TGCGCCAGCAGGGAGCGACAGGGGGCCTATGGCTACACCTTC.

This chain links TRBV5-4 with TRBJ2-7; the match to TRBD1 covers 9 bases. The J segment lost 5 bases and the V segment lost 3 bases, leaving 9 bases of the junction unmatched. The CDR3 spans 15 residues. Germline V gene sequence: CDR1 SGHNT, CDR2 YYREEE (reference sequence). This CDR3 is CASSSGQGIIDEQYF. The CDR3, as DNA: TGTGCCAGCAGCTCCGGACAGGGGATTATTGACGAGCAGTACTTC.

The V call is TRBV11-2, the J call TRBJ2-2; unclear D gene. Trimming stripped 2 bases from V and 3 bases from J, with 10 bases between. The CDR3 is 15 residues long. Germline CDR1 is SGHAT and CDR2 is FQNNGV. This CDR3 reads CASSLFAIHTGELFF. The CDR3 coding sequence is TGTGCCAGCAGCTTATTTGCGATCCACACCGGGGAGCTGTTTTTT.

This clone was recorded only once. The V gene is TRBV4-2, the J gene TRBJ1-3; D is unresolved. Per the germline V gene, CDR1 is LGHNA and CDR2 is YNFKEQ. This CDR3 region has 15 residues. The V and J ends lost 2 bases and 4 bases respectively, with 12 bases between them. The CDR3 here is CASSQPATGGNTIYF. CDR3 bases: TGTGCCAGCAGCCAACCCGCGACGGGGGGAAACACCATATATTTT.

CDR3 sequence reads: CSASTGAGGGETQYF. In nucleotides, the CDR3 is TGCAGCGCTTCGACAGGGGCCGGGGGAGGAGAGACCCAGTACTTC. The rearrangement links TRBV29-1 to TRBJ2-5, with TRBD1 identical over 8 bases. Germline values: CDR1 SQVTM, CDR2 ANQGSEA. Germline trimming cut 7 bases from V and 4 bases from J; bases unmatched to any gene: 14. CDR3 size: 15 residues.

This sequence joins TRBV18 and TRBJ1-1; tentatively, D is TRBD1 (6 bases). Germline values: CDR1 KGHSH, CDR2 LQKENI. V shed 8 bases and J shed 1 base, with 11 bases lying between them. There are 13 residues in the CDR3. The CDR3, as DNA: TGTGCCAGCCAAGGACAGCCGAACACTGAAGCTTTCTTT. Translated: CASQGQPNTEAFF.